This entry concerns a single T cell receptor beta chain. Its antigen is currently unknown. The method was immunoSEQ multiplex PCR; TCRdb's version includes in-frame clones alone and lacks a portion of them. The sample lists roughly 80,000 clones; around 86% were seen once. This sample is part of a study of glioma-infiltrating T cells after dendritic cell vaccination. The time point is: after dendritic cell vaccination, including at tumor progression/relapse. The CDR3 loop spans 13 amino acids. CDR1 is SGHRS, CDR2 YFSETQ, per germline. Trimming pared 2 bases from V and 4 bases from J, leaving 7 bases between. Study-level findings and limits: No direct clonality-survival link was found; a diverse polyclonal response may matter.

J is TRBJ1-5 and V is TRBV5-1; the D is unclear. This TCR was recovered from a human donor with glioblastoma. The sequencing here drew on blood, taken after dendritic cell vaccination. The CDR3 loop reads CASSLDMNQPQHF. The CDR3, as DNA: TGCGCCAGCAGCTTAGACATGAATCAGCCCCAGCATTTT.